The clone carrying this TCR beta chain was counted only a few times. Original methodology: For nucleated cells, counts were estimated from reference gene primer amplification. Data came from immunoSEQ multiplex PCR; TCRdb stores just in-frame clones and leaves some out. The DNA gave D and trimming, while V, J and clone size come from that table. Found here are 80,000 to 95,000 clones, 75% to 90% of them singletons; the top ten hold more than 30%. This entry belongs to a study of blood T cell repertoires in COVID-19. Background on the study: Both acute and convalescent COVID-19 samples were obtained from the United States, Italy and Spain. Nucleic acid was either cDNA or gDNA, and it came from T cells, B-cell-depleted T cells, or PBMCs.

V was clipped by 6 bases and J by 3 bases, with 12 bases between them. The CDR3 has 14 residues. CDR1 is SGHAT and CDR2 is FQDESV in the germline V gene (reference sequence). The clonotype comes from an elderly man with acute or convalescent COVID-19. V gene TRBV11-1 combines with J gene TRBJ1-5; tentative D call: TRBD1 (5 bases). Sequenced material: peripheral blood. The chain's CDR3 is CASSQPRDNQPQHF. CDR3 in DNA: TGTGCCAGCAGTCAGCCCAGGGACAATCAGCCCCAGCATTTT.